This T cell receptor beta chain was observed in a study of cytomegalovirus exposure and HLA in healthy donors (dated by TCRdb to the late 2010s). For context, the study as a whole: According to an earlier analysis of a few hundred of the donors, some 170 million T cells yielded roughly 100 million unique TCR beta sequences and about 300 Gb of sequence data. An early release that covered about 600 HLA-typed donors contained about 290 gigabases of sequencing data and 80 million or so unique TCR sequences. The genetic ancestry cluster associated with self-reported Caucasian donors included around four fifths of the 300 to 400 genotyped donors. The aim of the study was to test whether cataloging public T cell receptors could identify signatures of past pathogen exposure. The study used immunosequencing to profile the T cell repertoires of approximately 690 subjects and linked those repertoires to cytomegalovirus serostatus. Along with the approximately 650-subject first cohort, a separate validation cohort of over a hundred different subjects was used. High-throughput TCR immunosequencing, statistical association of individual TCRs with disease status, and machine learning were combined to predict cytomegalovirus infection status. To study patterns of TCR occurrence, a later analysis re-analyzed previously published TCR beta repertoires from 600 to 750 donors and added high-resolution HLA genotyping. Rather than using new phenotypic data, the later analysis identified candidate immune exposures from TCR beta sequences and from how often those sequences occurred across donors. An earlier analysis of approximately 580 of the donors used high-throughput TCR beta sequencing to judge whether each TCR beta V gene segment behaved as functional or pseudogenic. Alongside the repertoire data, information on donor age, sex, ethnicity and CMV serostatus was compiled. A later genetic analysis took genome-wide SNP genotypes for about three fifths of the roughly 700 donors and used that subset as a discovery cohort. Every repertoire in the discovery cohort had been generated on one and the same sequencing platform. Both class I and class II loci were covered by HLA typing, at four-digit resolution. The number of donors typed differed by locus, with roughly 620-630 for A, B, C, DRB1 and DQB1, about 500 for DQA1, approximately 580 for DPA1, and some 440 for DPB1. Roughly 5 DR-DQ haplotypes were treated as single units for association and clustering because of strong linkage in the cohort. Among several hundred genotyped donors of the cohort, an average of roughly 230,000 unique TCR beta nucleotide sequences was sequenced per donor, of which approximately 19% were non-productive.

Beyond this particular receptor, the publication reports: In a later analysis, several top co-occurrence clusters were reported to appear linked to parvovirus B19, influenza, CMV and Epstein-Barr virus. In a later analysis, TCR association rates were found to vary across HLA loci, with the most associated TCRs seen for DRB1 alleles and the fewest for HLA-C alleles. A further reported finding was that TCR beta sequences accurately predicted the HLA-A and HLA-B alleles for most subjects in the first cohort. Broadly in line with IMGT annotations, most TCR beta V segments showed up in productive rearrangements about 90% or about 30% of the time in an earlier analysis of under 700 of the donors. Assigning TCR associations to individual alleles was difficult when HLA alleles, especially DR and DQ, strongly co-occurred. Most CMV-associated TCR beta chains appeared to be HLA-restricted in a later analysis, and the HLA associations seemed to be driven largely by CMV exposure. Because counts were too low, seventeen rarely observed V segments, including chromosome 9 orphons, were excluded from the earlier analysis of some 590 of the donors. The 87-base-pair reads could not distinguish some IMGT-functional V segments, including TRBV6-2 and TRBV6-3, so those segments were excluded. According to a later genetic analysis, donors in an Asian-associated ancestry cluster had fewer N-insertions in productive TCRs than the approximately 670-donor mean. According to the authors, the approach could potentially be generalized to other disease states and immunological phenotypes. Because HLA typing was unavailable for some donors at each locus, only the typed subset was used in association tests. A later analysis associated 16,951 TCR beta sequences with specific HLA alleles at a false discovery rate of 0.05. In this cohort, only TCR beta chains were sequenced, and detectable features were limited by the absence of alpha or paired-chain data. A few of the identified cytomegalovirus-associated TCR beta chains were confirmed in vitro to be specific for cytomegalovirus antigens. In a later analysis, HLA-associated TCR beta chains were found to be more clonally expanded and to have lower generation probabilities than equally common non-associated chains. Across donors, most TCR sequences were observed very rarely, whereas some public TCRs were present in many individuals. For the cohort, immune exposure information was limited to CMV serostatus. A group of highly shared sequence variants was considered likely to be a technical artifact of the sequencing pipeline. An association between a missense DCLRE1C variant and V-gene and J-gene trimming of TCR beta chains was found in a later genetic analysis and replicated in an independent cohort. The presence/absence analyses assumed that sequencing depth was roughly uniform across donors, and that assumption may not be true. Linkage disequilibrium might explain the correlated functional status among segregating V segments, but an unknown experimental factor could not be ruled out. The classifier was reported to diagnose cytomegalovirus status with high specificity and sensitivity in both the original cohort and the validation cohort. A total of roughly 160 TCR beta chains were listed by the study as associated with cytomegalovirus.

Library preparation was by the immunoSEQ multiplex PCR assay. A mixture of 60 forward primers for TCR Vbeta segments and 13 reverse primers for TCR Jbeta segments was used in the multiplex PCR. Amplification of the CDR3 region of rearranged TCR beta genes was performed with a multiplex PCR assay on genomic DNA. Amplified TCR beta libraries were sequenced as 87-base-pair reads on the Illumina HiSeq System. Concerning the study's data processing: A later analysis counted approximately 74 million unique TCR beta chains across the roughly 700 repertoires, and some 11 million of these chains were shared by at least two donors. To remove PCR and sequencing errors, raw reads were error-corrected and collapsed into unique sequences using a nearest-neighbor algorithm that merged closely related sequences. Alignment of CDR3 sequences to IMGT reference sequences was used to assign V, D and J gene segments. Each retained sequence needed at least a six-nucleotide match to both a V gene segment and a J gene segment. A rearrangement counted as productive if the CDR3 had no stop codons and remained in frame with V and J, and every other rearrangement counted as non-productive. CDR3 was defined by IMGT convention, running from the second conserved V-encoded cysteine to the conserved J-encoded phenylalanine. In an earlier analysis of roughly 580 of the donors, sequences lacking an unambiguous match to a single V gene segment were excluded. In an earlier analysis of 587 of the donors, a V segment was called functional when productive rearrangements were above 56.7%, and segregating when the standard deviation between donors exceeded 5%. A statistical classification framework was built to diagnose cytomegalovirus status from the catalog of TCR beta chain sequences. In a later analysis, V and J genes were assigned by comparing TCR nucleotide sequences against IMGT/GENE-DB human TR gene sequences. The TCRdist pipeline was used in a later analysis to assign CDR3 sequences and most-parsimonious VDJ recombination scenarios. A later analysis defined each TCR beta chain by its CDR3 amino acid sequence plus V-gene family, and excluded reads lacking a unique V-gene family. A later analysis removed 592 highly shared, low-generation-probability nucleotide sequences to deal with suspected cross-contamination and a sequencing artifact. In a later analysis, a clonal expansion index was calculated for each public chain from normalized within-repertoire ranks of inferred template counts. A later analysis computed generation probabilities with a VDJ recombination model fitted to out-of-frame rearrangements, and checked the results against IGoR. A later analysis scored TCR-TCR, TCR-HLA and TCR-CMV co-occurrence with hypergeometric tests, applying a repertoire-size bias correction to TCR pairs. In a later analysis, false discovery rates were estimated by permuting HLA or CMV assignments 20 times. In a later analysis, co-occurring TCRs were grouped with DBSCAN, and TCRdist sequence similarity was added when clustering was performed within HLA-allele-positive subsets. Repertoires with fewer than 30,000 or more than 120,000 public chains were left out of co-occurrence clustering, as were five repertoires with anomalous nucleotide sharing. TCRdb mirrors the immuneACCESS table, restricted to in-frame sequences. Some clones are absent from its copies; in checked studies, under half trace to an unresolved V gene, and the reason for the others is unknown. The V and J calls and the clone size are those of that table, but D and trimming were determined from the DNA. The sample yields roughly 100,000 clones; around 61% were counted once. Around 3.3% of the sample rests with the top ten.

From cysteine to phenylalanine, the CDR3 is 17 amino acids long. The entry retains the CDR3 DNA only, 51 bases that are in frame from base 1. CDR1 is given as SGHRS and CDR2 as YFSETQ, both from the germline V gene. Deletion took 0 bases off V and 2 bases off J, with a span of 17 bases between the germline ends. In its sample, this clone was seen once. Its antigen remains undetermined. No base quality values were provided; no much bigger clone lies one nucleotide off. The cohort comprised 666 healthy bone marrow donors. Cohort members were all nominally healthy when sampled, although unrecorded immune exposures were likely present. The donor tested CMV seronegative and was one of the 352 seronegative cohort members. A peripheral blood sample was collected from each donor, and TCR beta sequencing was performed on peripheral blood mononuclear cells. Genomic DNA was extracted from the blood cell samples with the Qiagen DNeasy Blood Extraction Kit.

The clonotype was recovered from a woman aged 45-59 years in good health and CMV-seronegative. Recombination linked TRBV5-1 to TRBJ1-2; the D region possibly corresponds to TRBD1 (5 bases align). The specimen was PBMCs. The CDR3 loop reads CASSLEVRGRINYGYTF. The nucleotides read TGCGCCAGCAGCTTGGAGGTACGGGGGAGGATCAACTATGGCTACACCTTC.